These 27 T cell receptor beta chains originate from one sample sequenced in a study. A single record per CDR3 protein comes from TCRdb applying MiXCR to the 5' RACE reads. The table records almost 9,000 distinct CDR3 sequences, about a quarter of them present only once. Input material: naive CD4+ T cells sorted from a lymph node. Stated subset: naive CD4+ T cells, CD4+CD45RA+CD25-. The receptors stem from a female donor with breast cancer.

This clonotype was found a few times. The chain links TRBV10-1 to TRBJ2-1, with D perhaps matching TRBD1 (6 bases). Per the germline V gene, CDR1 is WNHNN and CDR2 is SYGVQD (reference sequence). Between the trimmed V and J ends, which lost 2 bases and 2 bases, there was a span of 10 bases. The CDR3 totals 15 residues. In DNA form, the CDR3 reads TGCGCCAGCAGTGAGGCTGAGGGGGCCTACAATGAGCAGTTCTTC. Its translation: CASSEAEGAYNEQFF.

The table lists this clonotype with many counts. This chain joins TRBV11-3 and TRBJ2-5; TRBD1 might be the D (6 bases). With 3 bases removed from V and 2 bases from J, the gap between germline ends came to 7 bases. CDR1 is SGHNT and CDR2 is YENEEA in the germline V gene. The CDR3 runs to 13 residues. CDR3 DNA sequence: TGTGCCAGCAGCTTGGACAGACAAGAGACCCAGTACTTC. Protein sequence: CASSLDRQETQYF.

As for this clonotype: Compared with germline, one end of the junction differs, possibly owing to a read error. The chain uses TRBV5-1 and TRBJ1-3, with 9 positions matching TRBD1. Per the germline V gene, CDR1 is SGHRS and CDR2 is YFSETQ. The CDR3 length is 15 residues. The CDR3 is CASSQLQGAENAIYF. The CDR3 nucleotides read TGCGCCAGCAGCCAACTACAGGGGGCTGAAAACGCCATATATTTT.

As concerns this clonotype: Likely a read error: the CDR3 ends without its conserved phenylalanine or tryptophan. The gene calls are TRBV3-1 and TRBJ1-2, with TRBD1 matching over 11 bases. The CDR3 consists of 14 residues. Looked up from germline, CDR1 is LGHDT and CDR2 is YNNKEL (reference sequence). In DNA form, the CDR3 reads TGTGCTAGCAGTCTTGGACAGGGGGCTAGTGGCTACACCTCC. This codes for CASSLGQGASGYTS.

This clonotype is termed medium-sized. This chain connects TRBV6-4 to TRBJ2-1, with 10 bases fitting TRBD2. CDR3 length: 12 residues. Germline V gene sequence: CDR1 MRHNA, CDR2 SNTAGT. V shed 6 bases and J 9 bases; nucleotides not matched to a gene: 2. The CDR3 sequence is CASRASGGEQFF. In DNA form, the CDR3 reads TGTGCCAGCAGGGCTAGCGGGGGTGAGCAGTTCTTC.

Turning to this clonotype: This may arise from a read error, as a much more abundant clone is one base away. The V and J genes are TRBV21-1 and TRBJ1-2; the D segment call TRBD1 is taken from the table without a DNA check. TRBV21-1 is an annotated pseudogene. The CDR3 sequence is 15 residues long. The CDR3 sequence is CASSGRDKRVAGYTF. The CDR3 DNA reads TGTGCCAGCAGCGGAAGGGACAAACGAGTTGCGGGCTACACCTTC.

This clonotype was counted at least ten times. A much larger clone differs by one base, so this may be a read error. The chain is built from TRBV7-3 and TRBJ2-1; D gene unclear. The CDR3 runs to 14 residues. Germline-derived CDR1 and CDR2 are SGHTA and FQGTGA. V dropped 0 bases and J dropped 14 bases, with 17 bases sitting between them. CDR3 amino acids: CASSLTGAALVEFF. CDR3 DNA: TGTGCCAGCAGCTTAACGGGCGCAGCGCTTGTCGAGTTCTTC.

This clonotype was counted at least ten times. Here the CDR3 DNA reads TGCAGTGCTACTAAGGGTAGCAATCAGCCCCAGCATTTT. Translation gives CSATKGSNQPQHF. This sequence joins TRBV20-1 and TRBJ1-5; D unclear. Per the germline V gene, CDR1 is DFQATT and CDR2 is SNEGSKA (reference sequence). The length of the CDR3 is 13 residues. V lost 4 bases and J lost 0, with 7 bases in between.

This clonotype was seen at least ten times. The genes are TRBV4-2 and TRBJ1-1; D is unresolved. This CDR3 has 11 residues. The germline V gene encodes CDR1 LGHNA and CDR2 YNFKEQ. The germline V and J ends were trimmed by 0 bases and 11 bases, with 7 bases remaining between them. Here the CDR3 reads CASSQDGLAFF. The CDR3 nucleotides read TGTGCCAGCAGCCAAGATGGTCTGGCTTTCTTT.

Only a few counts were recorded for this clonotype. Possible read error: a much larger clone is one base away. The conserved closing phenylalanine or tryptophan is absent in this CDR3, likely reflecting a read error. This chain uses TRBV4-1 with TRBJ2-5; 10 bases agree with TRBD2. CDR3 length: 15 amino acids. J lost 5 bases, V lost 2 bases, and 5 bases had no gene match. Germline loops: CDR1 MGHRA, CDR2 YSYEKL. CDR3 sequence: CASSQRAGGRETQYS. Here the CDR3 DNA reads TGCGCCAGCAGCCAACGAGCGGGGGGGAGGGAGACCCAGTACTCC.

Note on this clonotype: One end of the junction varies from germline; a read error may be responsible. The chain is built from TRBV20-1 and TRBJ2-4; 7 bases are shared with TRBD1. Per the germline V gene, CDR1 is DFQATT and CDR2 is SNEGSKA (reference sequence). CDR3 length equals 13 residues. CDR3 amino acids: CGARGGTKNIQYF. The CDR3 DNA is TGCGGTGCTAGAGGGGGCACGAAAAACATTCAGTACTTC.

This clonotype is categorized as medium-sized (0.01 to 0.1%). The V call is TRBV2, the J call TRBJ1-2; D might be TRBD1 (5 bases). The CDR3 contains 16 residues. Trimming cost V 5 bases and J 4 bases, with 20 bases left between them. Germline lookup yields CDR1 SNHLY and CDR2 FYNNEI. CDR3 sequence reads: CASSYLIAGTVYGYTF. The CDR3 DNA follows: TGTGCCAGCAGTTACCTTATCGCAGGGACGGTCTATGGCTACACCTTC.

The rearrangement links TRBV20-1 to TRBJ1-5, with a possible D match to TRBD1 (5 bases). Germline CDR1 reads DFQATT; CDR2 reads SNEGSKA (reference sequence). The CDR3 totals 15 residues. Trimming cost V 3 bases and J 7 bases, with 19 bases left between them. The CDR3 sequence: CSASWGQGLGQPQHF. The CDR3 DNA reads TGCAGTGCTAGTTGGGGTCAGGGTTTGGGCCAGCCCCAGCATTTT.

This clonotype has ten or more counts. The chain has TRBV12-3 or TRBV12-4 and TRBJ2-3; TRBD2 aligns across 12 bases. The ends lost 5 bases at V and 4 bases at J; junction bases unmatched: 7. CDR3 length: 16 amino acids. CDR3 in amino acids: CASSDPTSGRPDTQYF. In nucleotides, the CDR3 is TGTGCCAGCAGTGACCCCACTAGCGGGAGGCCAGATACGCAGTATTTT.

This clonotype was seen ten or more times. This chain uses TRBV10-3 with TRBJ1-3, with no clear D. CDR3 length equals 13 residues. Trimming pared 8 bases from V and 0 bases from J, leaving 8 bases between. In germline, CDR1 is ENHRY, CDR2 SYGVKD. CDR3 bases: TGTGCCATCCGGGAGCACTCTGGAAACACCATATATTTT. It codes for CAIREHSGNTIYF.

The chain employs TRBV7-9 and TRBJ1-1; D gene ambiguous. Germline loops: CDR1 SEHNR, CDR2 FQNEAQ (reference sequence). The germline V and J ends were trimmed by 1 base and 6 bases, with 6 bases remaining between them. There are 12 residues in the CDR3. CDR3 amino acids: CASSLGFPEAFF. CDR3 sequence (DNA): TGTGCCAGCAGCTTAGGTTTTCCTGAAGCTTTCTTT.

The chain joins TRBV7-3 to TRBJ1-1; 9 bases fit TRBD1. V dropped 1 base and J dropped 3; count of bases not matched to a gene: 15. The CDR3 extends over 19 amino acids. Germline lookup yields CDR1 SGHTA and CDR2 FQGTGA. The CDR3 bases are TGTGCCAGCAGCTTAAAGGGGGGGCCCCCCCGGGACAGGGACACTGAAGCTTTCTTT. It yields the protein CASSLKGGPPRDRDTEAFF. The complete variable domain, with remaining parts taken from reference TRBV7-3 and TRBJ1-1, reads GAGVSQTPSNKVTEKGKYVELRCDPISGHTALYWYRQSLGQGPEFLIYFQGTGAADDSGLPNDRFFAVRPEGSVSTLKIQRTERGDSAVYLCASSLKGGPPRDRDTEAFFGQGTRLTVV.

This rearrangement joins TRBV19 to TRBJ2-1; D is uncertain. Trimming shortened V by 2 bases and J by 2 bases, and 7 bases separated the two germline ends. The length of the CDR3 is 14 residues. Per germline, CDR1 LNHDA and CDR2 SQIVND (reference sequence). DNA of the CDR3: TGTGCCAGTAGTATAACTGGGACCTACAATGAGCAGTTCTTC. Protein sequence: CASSITGTYNEQFF.

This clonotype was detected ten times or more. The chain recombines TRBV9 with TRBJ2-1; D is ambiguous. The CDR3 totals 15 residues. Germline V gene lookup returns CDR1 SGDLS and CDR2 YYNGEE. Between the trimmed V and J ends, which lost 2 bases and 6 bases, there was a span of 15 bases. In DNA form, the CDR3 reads TGTGCCAGCAGCGTTAGTGGGTTTTCCGCCAATGAGCAGTTCTTC. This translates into CASSVSGFSANEQFF.

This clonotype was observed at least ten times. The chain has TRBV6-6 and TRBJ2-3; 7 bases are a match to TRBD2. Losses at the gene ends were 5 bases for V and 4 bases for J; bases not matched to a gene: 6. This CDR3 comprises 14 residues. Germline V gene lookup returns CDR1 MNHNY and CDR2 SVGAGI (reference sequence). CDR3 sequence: CASSPRGEPDTQYF. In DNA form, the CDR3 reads TGTGCCAGCAGTCCTCGGGGGGAACCAGATACGCAGTATTTT.

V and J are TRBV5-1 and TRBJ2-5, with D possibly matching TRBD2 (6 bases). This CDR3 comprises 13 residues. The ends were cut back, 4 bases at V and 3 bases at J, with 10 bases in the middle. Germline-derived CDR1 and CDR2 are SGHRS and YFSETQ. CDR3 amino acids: CASSPGAEETQYF. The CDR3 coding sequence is TGCGCCAGCAGCCCGGGAGCGGAAGAGACCCAGTACTTC.

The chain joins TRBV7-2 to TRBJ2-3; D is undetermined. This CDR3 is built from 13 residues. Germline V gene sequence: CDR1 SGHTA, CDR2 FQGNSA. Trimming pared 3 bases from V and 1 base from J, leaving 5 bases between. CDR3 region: CASSFYRTDTQYF. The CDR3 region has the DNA TGTGCCAGCAGCTTCTACCGCACAGATACGCAGTATTTT.

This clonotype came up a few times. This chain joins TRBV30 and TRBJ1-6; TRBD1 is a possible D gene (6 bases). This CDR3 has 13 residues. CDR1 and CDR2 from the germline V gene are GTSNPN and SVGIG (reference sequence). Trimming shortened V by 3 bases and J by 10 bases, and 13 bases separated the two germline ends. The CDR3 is CAWSQKQGSPLHF. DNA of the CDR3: TGTGCCTGGAGCCAAAAACAGGGCTCACCCCTCCACTTT.

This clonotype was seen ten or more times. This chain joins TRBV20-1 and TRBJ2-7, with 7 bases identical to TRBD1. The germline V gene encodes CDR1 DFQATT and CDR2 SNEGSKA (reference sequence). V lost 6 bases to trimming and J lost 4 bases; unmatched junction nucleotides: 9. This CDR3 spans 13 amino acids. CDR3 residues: CSASDRAWYEQYF. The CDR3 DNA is TGCAGTGCCAGTGACAGGGCATGGTACGAGCAGTACTTC.

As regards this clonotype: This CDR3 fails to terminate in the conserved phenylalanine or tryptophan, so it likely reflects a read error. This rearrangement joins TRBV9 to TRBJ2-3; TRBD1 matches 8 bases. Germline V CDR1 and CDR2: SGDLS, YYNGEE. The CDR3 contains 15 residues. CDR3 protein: CASSGRQGWTDTQYL. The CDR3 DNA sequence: TGTGCCAGCAGCGGAAGACAGGGGTGGACAGATACTCAGTATTTA.

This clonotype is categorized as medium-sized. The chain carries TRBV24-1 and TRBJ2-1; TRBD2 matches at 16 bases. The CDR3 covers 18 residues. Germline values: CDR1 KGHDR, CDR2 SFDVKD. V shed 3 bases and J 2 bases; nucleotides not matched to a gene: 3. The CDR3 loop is CATSDPGTSGRAYNEQFF. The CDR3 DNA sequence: TGTGCCACCAGTGATCCCGGGACTAGCGGGAGGGCCTACAATGAGCAGTTCTTC.

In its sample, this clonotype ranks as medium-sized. The CDR3 coding sequence is TGCGCCAGCAGCGACGGACAGGGGCTCGGTGAAAAACTGTTTTTT. Translated, it gives CASSDGQGLGEKLFF. The J gene is TRBJ1-4, the V gene TRBV5-1, with 9 bases matching TRBD1. V dropped 4 bases and J dropped 7; count of bases not matched to a gene: 8. The CDR3 sequence is 15 residues long. In germline, CDR1 is SGHRS, CDR2 YFSETQ. Full variable domain (remainder filled in from reference TRBV5-1 and TRBJ1-4): KAGVTQTPRYLIKTRGQQVTLSCSPISGHRSVSWYQQTPGQGLQFLFEYFSETQRNKGNFPGRFSGRQFSNSRSEMNVSTLELGDSALYLCASSDGQGLGEKLFFGSGTQLSVL.